This T cell receptor beta chain was identified in a study of shared clonotypes between healthy human individuals. Whole-study context: Every donor yielded three CD4 naive, three CD4 memory, two CD8 naive and one CD8 memory plate.

Among the donors, all were Caucasian adults who lived in Nashville, Tennessee. Clones were read by immunoSEQ multiplex PCR, and TCRdb kept only the in-frame ones, dropping some. Of 2 million to 2.5 million clones listed, over 85% are singletons. Input material: naive CD4+ T cells sorted from blood. The subset here: CD45RA+ positively selected. The sequence was obtained from a man aged 18 to 29 in good health.

In nucleotides, the CDR3 is TGTGCCTGGAGTATCTCTGGGCTAGATACGCAGTATTTT. This sequence encodes CAWSISGLDTQYF. This rearrangement joins TRBV30 to TRBJ2-3; D remains ambiguous. V was pared by 2 bases and J by 5 bases, with 11 bases between. Per germline, CDR1 GTSNPN and CDR2 SVGIG (reference sequence). This CDR3 is built from 13 residues.